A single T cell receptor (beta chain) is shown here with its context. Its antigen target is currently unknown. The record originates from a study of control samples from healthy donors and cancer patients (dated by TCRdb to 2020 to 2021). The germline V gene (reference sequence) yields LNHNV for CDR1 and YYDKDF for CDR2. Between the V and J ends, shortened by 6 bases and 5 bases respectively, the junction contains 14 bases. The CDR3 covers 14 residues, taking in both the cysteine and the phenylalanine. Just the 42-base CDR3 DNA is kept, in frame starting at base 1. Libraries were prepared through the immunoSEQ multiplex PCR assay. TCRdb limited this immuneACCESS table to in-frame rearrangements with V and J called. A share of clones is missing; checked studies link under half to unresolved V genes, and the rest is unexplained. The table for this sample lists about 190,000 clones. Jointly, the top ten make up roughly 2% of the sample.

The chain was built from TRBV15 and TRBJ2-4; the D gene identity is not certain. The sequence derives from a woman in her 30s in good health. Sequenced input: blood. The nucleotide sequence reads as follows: TGTGCCACCAGTCGAGACACCTGGGAAAACATTCAGTACTTC. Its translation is CATSRDTWENIQYF.